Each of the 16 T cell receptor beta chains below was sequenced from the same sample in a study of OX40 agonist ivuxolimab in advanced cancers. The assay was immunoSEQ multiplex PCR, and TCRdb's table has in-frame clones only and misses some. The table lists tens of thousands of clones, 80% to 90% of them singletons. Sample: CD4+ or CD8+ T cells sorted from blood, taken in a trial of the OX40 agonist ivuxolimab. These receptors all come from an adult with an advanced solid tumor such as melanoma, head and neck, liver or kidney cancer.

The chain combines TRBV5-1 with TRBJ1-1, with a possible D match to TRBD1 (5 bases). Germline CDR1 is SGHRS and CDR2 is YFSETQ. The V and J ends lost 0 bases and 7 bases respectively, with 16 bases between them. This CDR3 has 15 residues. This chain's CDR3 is CASSLGWGVGGEAFF. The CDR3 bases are TGCGCCAGCAGCTTGGGCTGGGGAGTCGGGGGTGAAGCTTTCTTT.

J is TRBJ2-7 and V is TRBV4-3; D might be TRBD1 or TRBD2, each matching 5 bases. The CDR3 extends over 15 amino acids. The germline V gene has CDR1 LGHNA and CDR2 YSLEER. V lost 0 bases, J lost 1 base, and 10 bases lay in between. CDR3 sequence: CASSQDSGTSYEQYF. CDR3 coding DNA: TGCGCCAGCAGCCAAGATTCGGGGACGTCCTACGAGCAGTACTTC.

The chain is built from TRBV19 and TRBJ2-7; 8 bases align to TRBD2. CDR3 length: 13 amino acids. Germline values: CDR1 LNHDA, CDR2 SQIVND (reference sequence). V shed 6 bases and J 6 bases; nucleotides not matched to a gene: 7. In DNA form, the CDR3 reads TGTGCCAGTAGCCCGGGGGGGCTAGGCGAGCAGTACTTC. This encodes CASSPGGLGEQYF.

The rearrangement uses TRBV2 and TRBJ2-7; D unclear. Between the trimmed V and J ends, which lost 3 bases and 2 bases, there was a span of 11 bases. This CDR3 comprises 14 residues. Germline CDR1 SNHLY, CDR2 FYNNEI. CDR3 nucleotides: TGTGCCAGCAGTGACGAGAGCTGGGCCTACGAGCAGTACTTC. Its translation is CASSDESWAYEQYF.

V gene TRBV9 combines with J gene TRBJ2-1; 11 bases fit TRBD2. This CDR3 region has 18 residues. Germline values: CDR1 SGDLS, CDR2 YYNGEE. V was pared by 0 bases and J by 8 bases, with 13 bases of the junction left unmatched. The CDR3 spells CASSVAEVLLAGVYEQFF. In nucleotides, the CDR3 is TGTGCCAGCAGCGTAGCTGAGGTCTTACTAGCGGGAGTCTATGAGCAGTTCTTC.

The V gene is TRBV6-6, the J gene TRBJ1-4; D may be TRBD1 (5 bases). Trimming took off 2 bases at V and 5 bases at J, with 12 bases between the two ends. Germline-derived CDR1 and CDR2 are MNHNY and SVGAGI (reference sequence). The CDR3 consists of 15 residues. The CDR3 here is CASSYEGMWNEKLFF. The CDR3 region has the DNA TGTGCCAGCAGTTACGAGGGGATGTGGAATGAAAAACTGTTTTTT.

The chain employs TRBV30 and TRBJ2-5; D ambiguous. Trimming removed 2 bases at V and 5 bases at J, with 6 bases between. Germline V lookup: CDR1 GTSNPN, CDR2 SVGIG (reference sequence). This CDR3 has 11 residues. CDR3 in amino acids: CAWSWPETQYF. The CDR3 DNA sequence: TGTGCCTGGAGTTGGCCGGAGACCCAGTACTTC.

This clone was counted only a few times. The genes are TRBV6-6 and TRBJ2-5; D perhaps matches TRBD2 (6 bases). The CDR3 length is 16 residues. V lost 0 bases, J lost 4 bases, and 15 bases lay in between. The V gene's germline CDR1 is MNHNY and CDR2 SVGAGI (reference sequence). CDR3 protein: CASSYSNPSVRETQYF. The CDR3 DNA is TGTGCCAGCAGTTACTCGAACCCTAGCGTGCGAGAGACCCAGTACTTC.

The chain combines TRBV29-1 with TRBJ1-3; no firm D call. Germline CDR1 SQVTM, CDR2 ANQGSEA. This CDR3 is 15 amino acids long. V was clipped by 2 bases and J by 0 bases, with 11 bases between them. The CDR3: CSVEIGVSSGNTIYF. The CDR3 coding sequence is TGCAGCGTTGAAATTGGAGTTTCCTCTGGAAACACCATATATTTT.

The CDR3 spells CASSSLAGTDTQYF. The CDR3 nucleotides are TGTGCCAGCAGCTCCTTAGCAGGCACAGATACGCAGTATTTT. The chain is built from TRBV7-8 and TRBJ2-3, with unresolved D. The length of the CDR3 is 14 residues. Germline loops: CDR1 SGHVS, CDR2 FQNEAQ. Trimming took off 4 bases at V and 1 base at J, with 9 bases between the two ends.

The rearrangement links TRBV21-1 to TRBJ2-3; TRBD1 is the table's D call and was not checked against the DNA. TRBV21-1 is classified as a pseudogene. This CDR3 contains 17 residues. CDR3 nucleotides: TGTGCCAGCAGCAAAGGGGGGCAGAGCTGTAGCACAGATACGCAGTATTTT. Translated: CASSKGGQSCSTDTQYF.

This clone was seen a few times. The CDR3 loop is CASSTLGEQYF. In DNA, the CDR3 is TGTGCCAGTAGTACACTTGGGGAGCAGTACTTC. The J gene is TRBJ2-7, the V gene TRBV19; D not certain. Germline-derived CDR1 and CDR2 are LNHDA and SQIVND (reference sequence). Trimming removed 4 bases at V and 7 bases at J, with 8 bases between. The CDR3 runs to 11 residues.

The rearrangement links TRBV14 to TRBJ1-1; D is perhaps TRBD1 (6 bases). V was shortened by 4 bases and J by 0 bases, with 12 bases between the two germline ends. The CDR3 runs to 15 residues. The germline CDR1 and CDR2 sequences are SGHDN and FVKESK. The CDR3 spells CASSPLQGLNTEAFF. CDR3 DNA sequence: TGTGCCAGCAGCCCCCTACAGGGACTGAACACTGAAGCTTTCTTT.

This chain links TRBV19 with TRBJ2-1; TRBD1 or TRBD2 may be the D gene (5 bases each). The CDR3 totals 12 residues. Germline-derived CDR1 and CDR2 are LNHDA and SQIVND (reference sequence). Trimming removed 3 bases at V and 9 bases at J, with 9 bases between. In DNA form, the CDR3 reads TGTGCCAGTAGTATCAGGGCGGGTGAGCAGTTCTTC. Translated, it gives CASSIRAGEQFF.

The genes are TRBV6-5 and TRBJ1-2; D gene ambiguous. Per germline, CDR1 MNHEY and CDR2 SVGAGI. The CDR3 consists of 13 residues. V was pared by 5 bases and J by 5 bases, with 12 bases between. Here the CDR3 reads CASSGTLGYGYTF. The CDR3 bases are TGTGCCAGCAGTGGAACCCTGGGGTATGGCTACACCTTC.

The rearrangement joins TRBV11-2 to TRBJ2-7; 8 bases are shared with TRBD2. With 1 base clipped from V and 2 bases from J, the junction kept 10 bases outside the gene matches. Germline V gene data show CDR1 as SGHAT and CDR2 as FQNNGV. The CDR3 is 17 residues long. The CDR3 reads CASSLVASGRIAYEQYF. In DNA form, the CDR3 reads TGTGCCAGCAGCTTAGTGGCTAGCGGGCGTATAGCCTACGAGCAGTACTTC.